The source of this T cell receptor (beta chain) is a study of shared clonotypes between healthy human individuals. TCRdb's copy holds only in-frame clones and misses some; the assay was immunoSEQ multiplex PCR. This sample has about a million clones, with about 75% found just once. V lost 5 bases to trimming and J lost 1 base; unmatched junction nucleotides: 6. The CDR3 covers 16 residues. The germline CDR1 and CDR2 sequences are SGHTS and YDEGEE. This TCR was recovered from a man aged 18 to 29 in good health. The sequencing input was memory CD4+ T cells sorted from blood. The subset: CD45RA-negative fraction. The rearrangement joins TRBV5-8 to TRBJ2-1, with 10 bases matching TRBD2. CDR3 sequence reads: CASRHSGRPSYNEQFF. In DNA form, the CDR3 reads TGTGCCAGCAGACATAGCGGGAGGCCGTCCTACAATGAGCAGTTCTTC.